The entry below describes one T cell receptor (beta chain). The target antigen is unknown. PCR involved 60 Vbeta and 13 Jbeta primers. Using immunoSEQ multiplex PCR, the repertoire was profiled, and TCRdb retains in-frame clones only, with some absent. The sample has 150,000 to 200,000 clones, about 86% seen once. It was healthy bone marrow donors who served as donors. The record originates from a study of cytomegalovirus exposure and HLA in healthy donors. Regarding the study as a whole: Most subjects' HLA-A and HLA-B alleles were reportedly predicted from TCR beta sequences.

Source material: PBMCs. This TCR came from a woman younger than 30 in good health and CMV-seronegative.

CDR3 protein: CASSLQTGSETQYF. For the CDR3, the DNA is TGTGCCAGCAGTCTTCAGACAGGGTCGGAGACCCAGTACTTC. V is TRBV28 and J is TRBJ2-5; 7 positions match TRBD1. The V gene end was trimmed by 5 bases and the J gene end by 5 bases; junction bases not matched to a gene: 8. This CDR3 has 14 amino acids. Germline assignment: CDR1 MDHEN and CDR2 SYDVKM.